The 3 T cell receptor beta chains in this list originate from one sample, sequenced in a study of cytomegalovirus exposure and HLA in healthy donors. The PCR contained 60 Vbeta and 13 Jbeta primers. Produced via immunoSEQ multiplex PCR; TCRdb's table is partial and in-frame only. The table records roughly 100,000 clones, 70% to 75% of them present only once. Sequenced input: PBMCs. The receptor set was obtained from a man aged 35-49 years in good health and CMV-seronegative.

This chain joins TRBV28 and TRBJ1-2, with TRBD1 matching over 7 bases. CDR3 length: 17 amino acids. The V segment lost 2 bases and the J segment 7 bases; nucleotides outside the gene matches: 16. Germline loops: CDR1 MDHEN, CDR2 SYDVKM. The CDR3 DNA is TGTGCCAGCAGTTTAATAACACAGGGGTCTGGTCTGGGTGGCTACACCTTC. It translates to CASSLITQGSGLGGYTF.

This chain links TRBV5-1 with TRBJ2-3; 7 positions agree with TRBD2. Trimming removed 0 bases from V and 6 bases from J; junction bases left unmatched: 4. The CDR3 extends over 14 amino acids. Looked up from germline, CDR1 is SGHRS and CDR2 is YFSETQ. This CDR3 is CASSLVRGDDTQYF. Written as DNA, the CDR3 is TGCGCCAGCAGCTTGGTACGGGGGGATGATACGCAGTATTTT.

The rearrangement links TRBV10-2 to TRBJ2-2; TRBD1 might be the D (6 bases). V was clipped by 10 bases and J by 1 base, with 16 bases between them. Germline CDR1 is WSHSY and CDR2 is SAAADI. The CDR3 is 15 residues long. The CDR3 DNA reads TGCGCCATCGGATTGGGGACAATGAACACCGGGGAGCTGTTTTTT. Its protein product is CAIGLGTMNTGELFF.